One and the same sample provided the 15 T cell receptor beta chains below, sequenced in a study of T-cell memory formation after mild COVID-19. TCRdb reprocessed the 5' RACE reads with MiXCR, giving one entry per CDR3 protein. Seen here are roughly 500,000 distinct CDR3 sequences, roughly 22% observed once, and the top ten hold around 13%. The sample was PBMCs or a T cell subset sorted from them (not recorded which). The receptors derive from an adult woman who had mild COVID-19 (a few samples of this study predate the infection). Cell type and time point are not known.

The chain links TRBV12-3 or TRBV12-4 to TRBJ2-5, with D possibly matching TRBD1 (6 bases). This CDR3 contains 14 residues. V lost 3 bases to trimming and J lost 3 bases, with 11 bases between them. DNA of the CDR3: TGTGCCAGCAGTTTTCTTGCAGGGGAAGAGACCCAGTACTTC. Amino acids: CASSFLAGEETQYF.

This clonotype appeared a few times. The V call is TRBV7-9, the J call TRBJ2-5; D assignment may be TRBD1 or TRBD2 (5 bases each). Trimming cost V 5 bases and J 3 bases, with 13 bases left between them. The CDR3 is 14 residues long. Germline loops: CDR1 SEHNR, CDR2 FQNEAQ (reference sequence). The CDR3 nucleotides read TGTGCCAGCAGCCCCCCGGGGCGCAAAGAGACCCAGTACTTC. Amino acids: CASSPPGRKETQYF.

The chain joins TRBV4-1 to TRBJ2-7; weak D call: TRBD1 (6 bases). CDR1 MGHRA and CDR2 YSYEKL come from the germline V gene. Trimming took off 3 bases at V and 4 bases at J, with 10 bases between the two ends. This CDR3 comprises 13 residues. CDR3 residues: CASSHDRSYEQYF. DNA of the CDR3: TGCGCCAGCAGCCACGACAGGTCGTACGAGCAGTACTTC.

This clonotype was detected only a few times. DNA for the CDR3: TGTGCCATCAGTGACATGGGGGGAGGGACGAACACTGAAGCTTTCTTT. Translation: CAISDMGGGTNTEAFF. The chain employs TRBV10-3 and TRBJ1-1; a weak D match, TRBD1 (5 bases). Germline loops: CDR1 ENHRY, CDR2 SYGVKD. The CDR3 is made up of 16 amino acids. The germline V and J ends were trimmed by 3 bases and 1 base, with 15 bases remaining between them.

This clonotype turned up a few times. CDR3 bases: TGCGCCAGCAGACCTGGCGGGGAGACCCAGTACTTC. Residues: CASRPGGETQYF. The chain is built from TRBV5-1 and TRBJ2-5; D may be TRBD2 (5 bases). The V gene's germline CDR1 is SGHRS and CDR2 YFSETQ. The CDR3 length is 12 residues. V lost 5 bases and J 5 bases, leaving 10 bases between the germline ends.

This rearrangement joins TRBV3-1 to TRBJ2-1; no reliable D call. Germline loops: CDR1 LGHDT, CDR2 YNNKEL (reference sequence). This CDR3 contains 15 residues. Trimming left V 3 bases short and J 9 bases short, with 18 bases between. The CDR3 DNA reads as TGTGCCAGCAGCCACATCTCCGTAGGTACGGTTGAGCAGTTCTTC. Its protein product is CASSHISVGTVEQFF.

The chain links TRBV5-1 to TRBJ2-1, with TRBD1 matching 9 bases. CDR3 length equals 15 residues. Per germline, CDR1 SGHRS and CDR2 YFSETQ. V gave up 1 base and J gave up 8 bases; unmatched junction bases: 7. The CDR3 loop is CASSLSTGTGYEQFF. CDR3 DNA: TGCGCCAGCAGCTTGAGTACAGGGACAGGGTATGAGCAGTTCTTC.

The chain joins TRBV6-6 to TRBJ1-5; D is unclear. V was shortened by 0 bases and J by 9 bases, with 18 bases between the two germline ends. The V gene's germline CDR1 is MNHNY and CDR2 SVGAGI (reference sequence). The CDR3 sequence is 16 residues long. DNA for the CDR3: TGTGCCAGCAGTTACTCGACGGGCAGCCTAGGTGGGCCCCAGCATTTT. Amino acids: CASSYSTGSLGGPQHF.

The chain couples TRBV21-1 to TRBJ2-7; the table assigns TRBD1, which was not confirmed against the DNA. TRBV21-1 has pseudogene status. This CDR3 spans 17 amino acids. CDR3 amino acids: CASSKRSPGQGSYEQYF. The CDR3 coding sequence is TGTGCCAGCAGCAAAAGGTCTCCGGGACAGGGTTCCTACGAGCAGTACTTC.

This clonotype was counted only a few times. The chain's CDR3 is CASSPGLAVVQINYEQYF. The DNA of the CDR3 is TGTGCCAGCAGCCCGGGACTAGCGGTAGTTCAAATCAACTACGAGCAGTACTTC. The rearrangement uses TRBV7-2 and TRBJ2-7, with 11 bases identical to TRBD2. V shed 5 bases, J shed 3 bases, and the junction held 15 bases outside the gene matches. Per germline, CDR1 SGHTA and CDR2 FQGNSA. The CDR3 is 18 residues long.

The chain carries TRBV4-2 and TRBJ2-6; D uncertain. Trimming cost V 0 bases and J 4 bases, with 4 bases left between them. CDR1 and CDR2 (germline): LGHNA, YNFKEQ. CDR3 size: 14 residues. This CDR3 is CASSQDPGANVLTF. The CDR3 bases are TGTGCCAGCAGCCAAGATCCAGGGGCCAACGTCCTGACTTTC.

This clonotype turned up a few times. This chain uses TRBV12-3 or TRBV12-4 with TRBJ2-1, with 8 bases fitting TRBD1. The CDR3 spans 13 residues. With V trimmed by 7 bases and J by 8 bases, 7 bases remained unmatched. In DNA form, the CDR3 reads TGTGCCAGCACTCGGGCAGGGGGCCATGAGCAGTTCTTC. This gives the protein CASTRAGGHEQFF.

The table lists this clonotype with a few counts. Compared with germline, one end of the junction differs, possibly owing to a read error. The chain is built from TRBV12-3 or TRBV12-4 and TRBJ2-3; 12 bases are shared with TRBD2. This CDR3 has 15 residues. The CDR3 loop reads CASSLAGGPPDTQYF. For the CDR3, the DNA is TGTGCCAGCAGTCTAGCGGGGGGGCCTCCAGATACGCAGTATTTT.

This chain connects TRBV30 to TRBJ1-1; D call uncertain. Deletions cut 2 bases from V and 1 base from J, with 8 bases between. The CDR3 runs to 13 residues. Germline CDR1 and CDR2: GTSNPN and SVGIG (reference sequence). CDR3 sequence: CAWSKQENTEAFF. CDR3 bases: TGTGCCTGGAGTAAGCAGGAGAACACTGAAGCTTTCTTT.

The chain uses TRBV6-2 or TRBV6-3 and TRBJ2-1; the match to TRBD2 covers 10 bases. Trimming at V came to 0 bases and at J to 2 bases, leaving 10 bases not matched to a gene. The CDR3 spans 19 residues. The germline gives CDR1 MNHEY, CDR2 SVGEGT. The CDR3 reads CASSYSASGSQVTYNEQFF. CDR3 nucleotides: TGTGCCAGCAGTTACTCGGCTAGCGGGAGTCAAGTAACCTACAATGAGCAGTTCTTC.